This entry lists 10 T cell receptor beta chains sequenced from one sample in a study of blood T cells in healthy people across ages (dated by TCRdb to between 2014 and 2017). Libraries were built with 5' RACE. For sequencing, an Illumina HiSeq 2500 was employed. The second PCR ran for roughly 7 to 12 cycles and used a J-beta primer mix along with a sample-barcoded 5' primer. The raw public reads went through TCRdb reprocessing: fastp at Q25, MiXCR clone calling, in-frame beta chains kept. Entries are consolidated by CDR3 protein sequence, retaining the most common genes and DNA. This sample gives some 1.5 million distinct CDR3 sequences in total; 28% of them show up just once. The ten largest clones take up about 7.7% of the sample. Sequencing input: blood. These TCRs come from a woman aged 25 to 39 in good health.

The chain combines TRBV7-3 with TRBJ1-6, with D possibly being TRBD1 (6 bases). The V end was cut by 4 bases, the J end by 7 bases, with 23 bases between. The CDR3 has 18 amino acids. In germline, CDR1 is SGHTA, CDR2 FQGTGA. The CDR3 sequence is CASSSQLILDGGNSPLHF. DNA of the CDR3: TGTGCCAGCAGCTCCCAGCTGATATTGGACGGGGGCAATTCACCCCTCCACTTT.

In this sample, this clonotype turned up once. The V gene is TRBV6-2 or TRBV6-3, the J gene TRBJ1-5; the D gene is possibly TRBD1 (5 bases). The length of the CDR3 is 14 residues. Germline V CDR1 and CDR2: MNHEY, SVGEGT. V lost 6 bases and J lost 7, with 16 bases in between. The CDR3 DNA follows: TGTGCCAGCAGGTATGGGGGTCCGTGGCAGCCCCAGCATTTT. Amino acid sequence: CASRYGGPWQPQHF.

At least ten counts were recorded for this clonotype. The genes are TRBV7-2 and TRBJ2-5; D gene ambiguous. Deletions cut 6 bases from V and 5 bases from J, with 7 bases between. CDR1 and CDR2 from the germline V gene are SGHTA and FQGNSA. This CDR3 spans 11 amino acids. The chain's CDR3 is CASRVYETQYF. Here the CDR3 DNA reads TGTGCCAGCAGGGTTTACGAGACCCAGTACTTC.

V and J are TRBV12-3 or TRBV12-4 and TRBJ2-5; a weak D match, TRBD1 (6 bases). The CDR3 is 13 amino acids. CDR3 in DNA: TGTGGGACAGCATACGGGCTAAAAGAGACCCAGTACTTC. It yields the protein CGTAYGLKETQYF.

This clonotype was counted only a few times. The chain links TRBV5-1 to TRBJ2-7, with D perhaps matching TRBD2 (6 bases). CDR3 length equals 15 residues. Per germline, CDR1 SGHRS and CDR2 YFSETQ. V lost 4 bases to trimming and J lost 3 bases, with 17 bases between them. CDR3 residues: CASSVTSGLNYEQYF. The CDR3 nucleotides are TGCGCCAGCAGCGTCACGTCGGGACTGAACTACGAGCAGTACTTC.

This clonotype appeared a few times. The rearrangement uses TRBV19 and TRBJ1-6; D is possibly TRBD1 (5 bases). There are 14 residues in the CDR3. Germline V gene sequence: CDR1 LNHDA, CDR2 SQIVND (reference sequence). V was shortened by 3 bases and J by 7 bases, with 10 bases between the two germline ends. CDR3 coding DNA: TGTGCCAGTAGTATGGGGACCGGGAATTCACCCCTCCACTTT. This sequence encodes CASSMGTGNSPLHF. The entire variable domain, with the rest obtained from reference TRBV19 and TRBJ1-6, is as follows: DGGITQSPKYLFRKEGQNVTLSCEQNLNHDAMYWYRQDPGQGLRLIYYSQIVNDFQKGDIAEGYSVSREKKESFPLTVTSAQKNPTAFYLCASSMGTGNSPLHFGNGTRLTVT.

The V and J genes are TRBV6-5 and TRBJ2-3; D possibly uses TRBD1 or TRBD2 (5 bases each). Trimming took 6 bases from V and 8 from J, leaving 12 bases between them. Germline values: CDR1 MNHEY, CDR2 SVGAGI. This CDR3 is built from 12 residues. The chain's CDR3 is CASSPVGGTQYF. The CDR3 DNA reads TGTGCCAGCAGCCCAGTTGGGGGTACGCAGTATTTT.

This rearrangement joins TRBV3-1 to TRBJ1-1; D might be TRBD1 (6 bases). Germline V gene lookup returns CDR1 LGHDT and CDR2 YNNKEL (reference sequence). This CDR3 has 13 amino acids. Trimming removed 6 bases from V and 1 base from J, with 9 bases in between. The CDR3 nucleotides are TGTGCCAGCAGGGAGGGGGGGAACACTGAAGCTTTCTTT. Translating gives CASREGGNTEAFF.

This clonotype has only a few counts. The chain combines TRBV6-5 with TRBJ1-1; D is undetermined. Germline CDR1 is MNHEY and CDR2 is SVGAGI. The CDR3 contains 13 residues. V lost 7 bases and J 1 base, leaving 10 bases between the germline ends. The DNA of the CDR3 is TGTGCCAGCAATTTTAGGAGGAACACTGAAGCTTTCTTT. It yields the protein CASNFRRNTEAFF.

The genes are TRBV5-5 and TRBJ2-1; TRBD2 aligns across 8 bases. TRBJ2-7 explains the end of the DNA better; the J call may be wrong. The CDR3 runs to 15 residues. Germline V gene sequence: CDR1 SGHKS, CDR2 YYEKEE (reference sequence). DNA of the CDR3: TGTGCCAGCAGCCCGGGGGGGGGAATTTACAATGAGCAGTACTTC. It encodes CASSPGGGIYNEQYF.